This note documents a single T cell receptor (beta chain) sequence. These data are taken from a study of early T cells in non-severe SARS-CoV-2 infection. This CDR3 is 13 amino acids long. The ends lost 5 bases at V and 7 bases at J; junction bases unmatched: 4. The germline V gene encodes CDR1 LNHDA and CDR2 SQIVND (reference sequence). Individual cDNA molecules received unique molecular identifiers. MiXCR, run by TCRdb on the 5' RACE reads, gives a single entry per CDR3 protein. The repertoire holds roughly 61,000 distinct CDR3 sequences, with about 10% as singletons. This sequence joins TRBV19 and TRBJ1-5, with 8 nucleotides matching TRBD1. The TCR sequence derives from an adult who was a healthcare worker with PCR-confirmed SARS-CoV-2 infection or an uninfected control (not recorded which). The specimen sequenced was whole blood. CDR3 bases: TGTGCCAGTAGTGAGGACAGGGAACAGCCCCAGCATTTT. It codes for CASSEDREQPQHF.